This TCR beta chain was sequenced during a study of glioma-infiltrating T cells. Study-wide points: Only very few CDR3 sequences appeared in both tissue and blood. Tissue-blood divergence was below expectation in non-neoplastic patients, above in gliomas.

This clonotype appeared a few times. What it recognizes is unknown. The iRepertoire nested amplicon-rescue multiplex PCR amplified TCR alpha and beta CDR3s from RNA. For one-step reverse transcription and amplification, 100-400 ng of tissue mRNA or PBMC total RNA was used. Each CDR3 protein is one row after TCRdb ran MiXCR on the multiplex PCR reads. The profile shows 100,000 to 150,000 distinct CDR3 sequences, roughly 25% of them singletons. The sequenced sample consisted of glioma tissue, nonneoplastic brain tissue, or PBMCs (not recorded which). The sequence was collected from a human donor with low-grade glioma or glioblastoma, undergoing nonglioma brain surgery, or in good health (not recorded which).

The CDR3 DNA reads TGTGCCAGTAGTAAGATACAGGGGACGACTAATGAAAAACTGTTTTTT. Translating gives CASSKIQGTTNEKLFF. The chain couples TRBV19 to TRBJ1-4, with 7 bases matching TRBD1. Unmatched junction bases numbered 7, after V lost 4 bases and J lost 2 bases. This CDR3 comprises 16 residues. Looked up from germline, CDR1 is LNHDA and CDR2 is SQIVND (reference sequence). Supplemented by reference TRBV19 and TRBJ1-4, the full variable domain reads DGGITQSPKYLFRKEGQNVTLSCEQNLNHDAMYWYRQDPGQGLRLIYYSQIVNDFQKGDIAEGYSVSREKKESFPLTVTSAQKNPTAFYLCASSKIQGTTNEKLFFGSGTQLSVL.